This T cell receptor (beta chain) was sequenced during a study of cytomegalovirus exposure and HLA in healthy donors. Across the whole study: There were about 86 million unique TCRs (from HLA-typed donors) in an early data release.

General study results and limits: Beyond CMV serostatus, there was no information to go on about immune exposure. Sequencing depth across donors, presence/absence analyses assumed, was roughly uniform.

The length of the CDR3 is 16 residues. CDR1 MNHEY and CDR2 SVGAGI come from the germline V gene. V gave up 2 bases and J gave up 6 bases; unmatched junction bases: 8. In the PCR, 60 Vbeta and 13 Jbeta primers were used. Some clones are missing from TCRdb's copy, which holds only in-frame ones; the method was immunoSEQ multiplex PCR. This sample has about 160,000 clones, with approximately 80% found just once. About this clone itself: As yet, its antigen is unknown.

This rearrangement joins TRBV6-5 to TRBJ2-2; 8 bases map to TRBD2. Sequencing used PBMCs. This clonotype originated in a woman younger than 45 in good health and CMV-seropositive. The CDR3 DNA sequence: TGTGCCAGCAGTTACGTTGGGACTAGTAGTGCCGGGGAGCTGTTTTTT. It translates to CASSYVGTSSAGELFF.